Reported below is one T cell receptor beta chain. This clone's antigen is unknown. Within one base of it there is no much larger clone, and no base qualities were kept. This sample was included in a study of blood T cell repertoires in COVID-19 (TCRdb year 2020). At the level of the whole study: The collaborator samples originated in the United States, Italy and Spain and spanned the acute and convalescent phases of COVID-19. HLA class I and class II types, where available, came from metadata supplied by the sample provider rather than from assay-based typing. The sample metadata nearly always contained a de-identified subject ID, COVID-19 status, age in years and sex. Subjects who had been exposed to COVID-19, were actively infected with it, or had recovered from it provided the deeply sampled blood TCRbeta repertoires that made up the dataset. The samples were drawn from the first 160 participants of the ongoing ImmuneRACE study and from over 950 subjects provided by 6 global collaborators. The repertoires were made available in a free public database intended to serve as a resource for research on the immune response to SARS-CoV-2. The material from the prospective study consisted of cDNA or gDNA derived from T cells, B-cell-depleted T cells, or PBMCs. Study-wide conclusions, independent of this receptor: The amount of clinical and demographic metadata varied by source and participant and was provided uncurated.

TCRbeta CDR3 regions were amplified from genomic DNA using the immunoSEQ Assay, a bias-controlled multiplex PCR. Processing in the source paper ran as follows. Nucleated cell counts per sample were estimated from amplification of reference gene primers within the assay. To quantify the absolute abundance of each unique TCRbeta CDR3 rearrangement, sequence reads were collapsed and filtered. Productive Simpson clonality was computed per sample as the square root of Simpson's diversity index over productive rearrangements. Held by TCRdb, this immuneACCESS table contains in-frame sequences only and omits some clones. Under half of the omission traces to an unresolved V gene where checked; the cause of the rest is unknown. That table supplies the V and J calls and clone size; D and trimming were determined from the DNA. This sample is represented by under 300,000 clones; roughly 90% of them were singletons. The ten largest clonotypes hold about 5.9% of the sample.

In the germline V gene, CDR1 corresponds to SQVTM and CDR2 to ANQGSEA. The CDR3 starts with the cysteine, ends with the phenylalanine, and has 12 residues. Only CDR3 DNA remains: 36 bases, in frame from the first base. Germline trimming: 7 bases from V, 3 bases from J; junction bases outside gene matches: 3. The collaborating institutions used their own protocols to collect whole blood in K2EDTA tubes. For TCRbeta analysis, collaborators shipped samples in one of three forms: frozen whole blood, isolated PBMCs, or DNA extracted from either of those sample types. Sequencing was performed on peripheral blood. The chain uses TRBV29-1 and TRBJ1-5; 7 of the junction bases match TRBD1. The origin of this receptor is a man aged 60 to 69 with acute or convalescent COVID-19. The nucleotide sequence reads TGCAGCGCCGGGACAGTCAATCAGCCCCAGCATTTT. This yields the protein CSAGTVNQPQHF.